This T cell receptor (beta chain) originates from a study of T cell responses to AZD1222 COVID-19 vaccine. Profiling relied on immunoSEQ multiplex PCR, and the TCRdb table lists in-frame clones only, not all of them. The table includes about 180,000 clones, 88% detected once. The germline V gene encodes CDR1 ENHRY and CDR2 SYGVKD. The V gene lost 8 bases and the J gene lost 0 bases, with 24 bases spanning the gap. This CDR3 has 18 amino acids. The source of this sequence is an adult who received the AZD1222 COVID-19 vaccine. The specimen was peripheral blood, collected 28 days after the second AZD1222 dose. The chain employs TRBV10-3 and TRBJ2-3; a possible D gene is TRBD2 (6 bases). The CDR3 nucleotides are TGTGCCATCCGGTCACCGGCCATTGGCGGGGAAAGCACAGATACGCAGTATTTT. Its translation: CAIRSPAIGGESTDTQYF.